The 18 T cell receptor beta chains listed next were all sequenced from one sample in a study of CD8+CD57+ T cells in acquired aplastic anemia. For CDR3 and TCR beta VDJ profiling, genomic DNA was the template used. TCRdb called the reads again in MiXCR, with one record for every CDR3 protein. The sample has 300,000 or so distinct CDR3 sequences, approximately 57% seen once. The sequenced material came from sorted CD4+, CD8+, or CD8+CD57+ T cells (not recorded which) from PBMCs. These receptors originate from a human donor with severe aplastic anemia or a healthy control (not recorded which).

This clonotype was counted many times. The genes are TRBV5-8 and TRBJ1-4; a possible D gene is TRBD1 (5 bases). V lost 4 bases, J lost 2 bases, and 9 bases lay in between. The CDR3 loop spans 14 amino acids. Germline CDR1 reads SGHTS; CDR2 reads YDEGEE. Here the CDR3 DNA reads TGTGCCAGCAGCACCCGGGACACTAATGAAAAACTGTTTTTT. Residues: CASSTRDTNEKLFF.

This clonotype has a single count. The CDR3: CASRGRGHTEAFF. The CDR3 region has the DNA TGTGCCAGCAGGGGCCGCGGGCACACTGAAGCTTTCTTT. The chain joins TRBV2 to TRBJ1-1; D ambiguous. The CDR3 extends over 13 amino acids. Trimming took off 6 bases at V and 3 bases at J, with 11 bases between the two ends. CDR1 is SNHLY and CDR2 is FYNNEI in the germline V gene.

J is TRBJ2-1 and V is TRBV10-3; 9 bases map to TRBD1. The J segment lost 9 bases and the V segment lost 6 bases, leaving 3 bases of the junction unmatched. This CDR3 is 12 amino acids long. Per germline, CDR1 ENHRY and CDR2 SYGVKD. CDR3: CAISWDRVEQFF. Written as DNA, the CDR3 is TGTGCCATCAGCTGGGACAGGGTTGAGCAGTTCTTC.

The count of this clonotype is one. The rearrangement links TRBV7-8 to TRBJ2-1; D may be TRBD2 (7 bases). This CDR3 is built from 17 residues. Trimming took 7 bases from V and 4 from J, leaving 23 bases between them. The germline CDR1 and CDR2 sequences are SGHVS and FQNEAQ. For the CDR3, the DNA is TGTGCCAGCAACCTTCCCCTCCTGGGGGGGGCTTACAATGAGCAGTTCTTC. This translates into CASNLPLLGGAYNEQFF.

The chain employs TRBV6-5 and TRBJ2-7; 10 bases align to TRBD2. The V gene end was trimmed by 6 bases and the J gene end by 4 bases; junction bases not matched to a gene: 9. Germline CDR1 MNHEY, CDR2 SVGAGI. CDR3 length: 15 amino acids. The CDR3 is CASSRGSGGWYEQYF. CDR3 coding DNA: TGTGCCAGCAGCCGCGGTAGCGGGGGGTGGTACGAGCAGTACTTC.

The V and J genes are TRBV29-1 and TRBJ1-2; TRBD1 might be the D (6 bases). Trimming cost V 4 bases and J 5 bases, with 14 bases left between them. This CDR3 is built from 13 residues. Germline lookup yields CDR1 SQVTM and CDR2 ANQGSEA. CDR3 loop: CSVGLGTMYGYTF. For the CDR3, the DNA is TGCAGCGTTGGGCTGGGGACAATGTATGGCTACACCTTC.

Ten or more counts support this clonotype. The gene calls are TRBV11-2 and TRBJ2-5, with TRBD2 as a possible D gene (5 bases). Germline CDR1 and CDR2: SGHAT and FQNNGV. This CDR3 region has 17 residues. Trimming took 3 bases from V and 5 from J, leaving 22 bases between them. CDR3 loop: CASSLLGTYGVRETQYF. The CDR3 DNA reads TGTGCCAGCAGCTTGCTTGGAACGTACGGGGTTAGGGAGACCCAGTACTTC.

The chain combines TRBV24-1 with TRBJ1-5; D possibly corresponds to TRBD1 (5 bases). Trimming shortened V by 4 bases and J by 5 bases, and 8 bases separated the two germline ends. The V gene's germline CDR1 is KGHDR and CDR2 SFDVKD. This CDR3 has 13 amino acids. This CDR3 is CATSEAGYQPQHF. CDR3 nucleotides: TGTGCCACCAGTGAGGCAGGGTATCAGCCCCAGCATTTT.

The chain uses TRBV7-9 and TRBJ2-5, with D perhaps assigned TRBD1 or TRBD2 (5 bases each). This CDR3 has 17 residues. The ends were cut back, 5 bases at V and 2 bases at J, with 21 bases in the middle. The germline V gene has CDR1 SEHNR and CDR2 FQNEAQ (reference sequence). The CDR3 region has the DNA TGTGCCAGCAGCCCCCCAGCGGTCCTTGGGGCACAAGAGACCCAGTACTTC. Its protein product is CASSPPAVLGAQETQYF. The entire variable domain, with the rest obtained from reference TRBV7-9 and TRBJ2-5, is as follows: DTGVSQNPRHKITKRGQNVTFRCDPISEHNRLYWYRQTLGQGPEFLTYFQNEAQLEKSRLLSDRFSAERPKGSFSTLEIQRTEQGDSAMYLCASSPPAVLGAQETQYFGPGTRLLVL.

This clonotype appeared a single time. This chain uses TRBV7-8 with TRBJ2-7; 7 bases fit TRBD2. V was clipped by 3 bases and J by 4 bases; unmatched bases: 6. Germline V gene lookup returns CDR1 SGHVS and CDR2 FQNEAQ. The CDR3 has 14 residues. The chain's CDR3 is CASSLTGLLYEQYF. The CDR3 coding sequence is TGTGCCAGCAGCTTGACGGGACTATTATACGAGCAGTACTTC.

The chain joins TRBV29-1 to TRBJ2-7, with D uncertain. This CDR3 has 12 amino acids. Germline CDR1 reads SQVTM; CDR2 reads ANQGSEA. V was pared by 7 bases and J by 2 bases, with 12 bases between. The CDR3 DNA sequence: TGCAGCGCCTTTCACTATGCCTACGAGCAGTACTTC. Amino acids: CSAFHYAYEQYF.

The chain carries TRBV11-2 and TRBJ2-5, with 8 bases matching TRBD2. V trimming: 6 bases; J trimming: 5 bases; junction bases outside the gene matches: 14. CDR1 SGHAT and CDR2 FQNNGV come from the germline V gene. The CDR3 extends over 16 amino acids. The CDR3 protein is CASRHWGRGGKETQYF. For the CDR3, the DNA is TGTGCCAGCAGGCATTGGGGACGGGGGGGCAAGGAGACCCAGTACTTC.

The V and J genes are TRBV10-3 and TRBJ1-5; 8 nucleotides agree with TRBD1. The junction had 5 bases not matched to a gene; V was cut back by 6 bases and J by 4 bases. From germline, CDR1 is ENHRY and CDR2 SYGVKD. The CDR3 spans 14 residues. The CDR3 is CAIRGQGWNQPQHF. CDR3 DNA sequence: TGTGCCATCAGAGGACAGGGCTGGAATCAGCCCCAGCATTTT.

The rearrangement links TRBV19 to TRBJ1-4; 7 nucleotides match TRBD1. The V gene's germline CDR1 is LNHDA and CDR2 SQIVND (reference sequence). The V gene end was trimmed by 3 bases and the J gene end by 3 bases; junction bases not matched to a gene: 13. The length of the CDR3 is 18 residues. This CDR3 reads CASSIFAGQGGSNEKLFF. Here the CDR3 DNA reads TGTGCCAGTAGTATTTTTGCTGGGCAGGGGGGCTCTAATGAAAAACTGTTTTTT.

This clonotype was seen just once. V usage is TRBV7-9 and J usage is TRBJ1-2, with a weak D call TRBD1 (5 bases). V lost 3 bases and J 8 bases, leaving 19 bases between the germline ends. Germline V lookup: CDR1 SEHNR, CDR2 FQNEAQ (reference sequence). The CDR3 length is 15 residues. The CDR3 region is CASSFWGSREGGYTF. The DNA of the CDR3 is TGTGCCAGCAGCTTTTGGGGGAGCAGGGAAGGCGGCTACACCTTC.

This clonotype appeared many times. The chain is built from TRBV6-1 and TRBJ2-3; 9 bases agree with TRBD2. With 7 bases clipped from V and 2 bases from J, the junction kept 13 bases outside the gene matches. CDR3 length: 17 amino acids. Germline V gene lookup returns CDR1 MNHNS and CDR2 SASEGT. The CDR3 nucleotides read TGTGCCAGCACCCCTGCGGCGACTAGCGGCCACACAGATACGCAGTATTTT. This gives the protein CASTPAATSGHTDTQYF.

The chain couples TRBV5-1 to TRBJ2-1, with D unresolved. Germline assignment: CDR1 SGHRS and CDR2 YFSETQ. The CDR3 runs 12 residues. Deletions cut 6 bases from V and 5 bases from J, with 9 bases between. The CDR3 reads CASMGRDNEQFF. In nucleotides, the CDR3 is TGCGCCAGCATGGGTCGGGACAATGAGCAGTTCTTC.

Note on this clonotype: The junction departs from the called germline gene at one end, perhaps through a read error. The rearrangement joins TRBV7-6 to TRBJ2-4; tentatively, D is TRBD1 (6 bases). This CDR3 region has 17 residues. Germline CDR1 reads SGHVS; CDR2 reads FNYEAQ. CDR3 sequence: CASSLVAQGLAKDIQYF. CDR3 nucleotide sequence: TGTGCCAGCAGCTTGGTGGCACAGGGCCTAGCCAAAGACATTCAGTACTTC.